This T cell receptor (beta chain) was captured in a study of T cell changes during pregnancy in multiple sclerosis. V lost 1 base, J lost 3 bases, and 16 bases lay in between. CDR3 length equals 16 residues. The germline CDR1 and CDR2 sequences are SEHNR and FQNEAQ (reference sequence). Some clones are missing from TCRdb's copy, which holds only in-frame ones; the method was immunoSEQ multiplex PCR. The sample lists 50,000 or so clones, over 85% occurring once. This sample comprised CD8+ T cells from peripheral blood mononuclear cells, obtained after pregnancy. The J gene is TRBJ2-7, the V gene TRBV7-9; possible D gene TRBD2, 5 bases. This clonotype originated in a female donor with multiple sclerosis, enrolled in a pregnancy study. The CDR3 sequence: CASSLGFGVKDYEQYF. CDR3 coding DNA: TGTGCCAGCAGCTTAGGGTTCGGGGTCAAGGACTACGAGCAGTACTTC. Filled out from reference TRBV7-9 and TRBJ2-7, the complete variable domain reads DTGVSQNPRHKITKRGQNVTFRCDPISEHNRLYWYRQTLGQGPEFLTYFQNEAQLEKSRLLSDRFSAERPKGSFSTLEIQRTEQGDSAMYLCASSLGFGVKDYEQYFGPGTRLTVT.